The clone carrying this T cell receptor beta chain was seen more than once but under ten times. What it binds is not known. These data originate in a study of yellow fever vaccine responses in identical twins. Findings and caveats of the study: Reports say the vaccine T cell response in twins looked partly convergent and partly personalized.

V lost 0 bases and J lost 6, with 12 bases in between. Germline V gene data show CDR1 as ENHRY and CDR2 as SYGVKD. The CDR3 spans 14 residues. TCRdb passed the RT-PCR reads through MiXCR, listing each CDR3 protein once. The sample lists about 2,200 distinct CDR3 sequences, roughly 7.4% seen once, with about 4% in the top ten. The sequencing used T cells from blood (PBMCs), unsorted or a sorted subset (not recorded which), collected around 25 months after vaccination. This clonotype originated in a woman between 18 and 30 years old who received the yellow fever vaccine. The rearrangement links TRBV10-3 to TRBJ2-7; D remains unclear. As DNA, the CDR3 is TGTGCCATCAGTGAGTCGCCCCCGACGGGCGAGCAGTACTTC. It is translated as CAISESPPTGEQYF.